This TCR beta chain was documented in a study of molecular identifiers for immune sequencing clone quantification. Study-level points and caveats: For effector cells, clones above 20 RNA copies held over 98% of molecules; for naive cells, under 1%.

This clonotype was found many times. What it binds is unknown. Bulk TCR library preparation followed previously described methods with listed TCR primers. Each CDR3 protein gets one entry after TCRdb re-called the PCR reads with MiXCR. This table has about 640,000 distinct CDR3 sequences, approximately 20% appearing once. Libraries used roughly 20,000 to 1,000,000 sorted naive CD8 T cells and 10%, 30% or 50% RNA input. The authors sorted naive CD8 T cells as CD8+CD4-CCR7+CD45RA+. The CDR3 runs to 17 residues. Trimming pared 5 bases from V and 0 bases from J, leaving 18 bases between. Sequencing was performed on naive CD8+ T cells from blood, with Jurkat cell RNA spiked in. Regarding subset: FACS-sorted CD8+CD4-CCR7+CD45RA+ naive T cells. The TCR originated in a human donor in good health. Some libraries in this study had Jurkat cell RNA spiked in. V is TRBV12-3 or TRBV12-4 and J is TRBJ2-3; a weak D match, TRBD2 (6 bases). CDR3 in DNA: TGTGCCAGCAGTCAGCTAGAAAGACTAGGCAGCACAGATACGCAGTATTTT. It codes for CASSQLERLGSTDTQYF.